This T cell receptor (beta chain) was obtained from a study of T cell clones after liver transplantation. About the research overall: In this trial, immunosuppression withdrawal was attempted within 2 years of liver transplant. At least one year of complete immunosuppression withdrawal without enzymes over twice normal defined tolerance.

This table comes from immunoSEQ multiplex PCR, and its TCRdb copy is limited to in-frame clones, with some not included. The profile shows roughly 65,000 clones, approximately 92% of them singletons. Sequencing was performed on CD4+ T cells from blood, taken approximately 26 months after liver transplant. The source is a human patient who received a liver transplant. Some T cells may have originated in the graft donor.

CDR3 sequence: CASSTRGAGGQPQHF. The CDR3 DNA follows: TGTGCCAGCAGTACTCGAGGGGCAGGTGGCCAGCCCCAGCATTTT. The chain couples TRBV6-5 to TRBJ1-5; a possible D gene is TRBD1 (5 bases). CDR1 is MNHEY, CDR2 SVGAGI, per germline. This CDR3 contains 15 residues. The V end was cut by 5 bases, the J end by 7 bases, with 18 bases between.